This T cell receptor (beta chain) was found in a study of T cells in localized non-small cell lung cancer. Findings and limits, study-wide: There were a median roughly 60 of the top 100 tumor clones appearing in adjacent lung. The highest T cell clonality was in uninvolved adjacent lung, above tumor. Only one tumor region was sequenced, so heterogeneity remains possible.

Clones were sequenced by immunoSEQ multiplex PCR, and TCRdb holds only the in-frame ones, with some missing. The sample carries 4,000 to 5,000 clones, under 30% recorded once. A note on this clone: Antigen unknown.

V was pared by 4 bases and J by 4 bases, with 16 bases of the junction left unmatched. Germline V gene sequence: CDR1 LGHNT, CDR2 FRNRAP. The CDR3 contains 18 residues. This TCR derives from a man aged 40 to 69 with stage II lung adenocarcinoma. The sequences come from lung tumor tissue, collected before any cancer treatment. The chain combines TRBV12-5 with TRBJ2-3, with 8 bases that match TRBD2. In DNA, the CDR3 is TGTGCTAGTGGTTGGGCTAGTACGGGTAGCGGGGCTGCAGATACGCAGTATTTT. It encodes CASGWASTGSGAADTQYF.